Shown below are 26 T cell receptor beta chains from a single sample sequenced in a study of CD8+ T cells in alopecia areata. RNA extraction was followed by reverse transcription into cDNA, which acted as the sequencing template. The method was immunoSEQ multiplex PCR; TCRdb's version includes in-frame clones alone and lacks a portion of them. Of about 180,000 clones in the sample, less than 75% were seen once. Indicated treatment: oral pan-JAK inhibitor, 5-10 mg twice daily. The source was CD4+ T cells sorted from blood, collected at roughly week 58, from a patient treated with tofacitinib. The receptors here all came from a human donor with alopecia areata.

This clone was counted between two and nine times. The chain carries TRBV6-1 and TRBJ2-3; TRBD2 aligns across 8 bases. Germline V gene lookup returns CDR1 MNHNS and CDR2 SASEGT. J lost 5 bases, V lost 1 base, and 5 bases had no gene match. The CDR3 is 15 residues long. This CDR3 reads CASSEVGTRRDTQYF. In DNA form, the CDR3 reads TGTGCCAGCAGTGAAGTGGGGACTAGAAGAGATACGCAGTATTTT.

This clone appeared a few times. The CDR3, as DNA: TGCAGCGCAGGGACAGCGAACACCGGGGAGCTGTTTTTT. Translated: CSAGTANTGELFF. The chain combines TRBV29-1 with TRBJ2-2; 7 bases are a match to TRBD1. The ends lost 7 bases at V and 0 bases at J; junction bases unmatched: 2. Germline lookup yields CDR1 SQVTM and CDR2 ANQGSEA. The CDR3 totals 13 residues.

The CDR3 coding sequence is TGTGCCTGGAGGCAGACTAACTATGGCTACACCTTC. This gives the protein CAWRQTNYGYTF. The chain uses TRBV30 and TRBJ1-2; the D is unclear. V dropped 3 bases and J dropped 0 bases, with 5 bases sitting between them. The V gene's germline CDR1 is GTSNPN and CDR2 SVGIG (reference sequence). The CDR3 is made up of 12 amino acids.

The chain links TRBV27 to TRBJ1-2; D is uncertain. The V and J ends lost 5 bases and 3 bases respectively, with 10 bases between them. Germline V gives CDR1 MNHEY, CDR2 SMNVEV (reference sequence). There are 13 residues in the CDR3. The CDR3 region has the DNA TGTGCCAGCAGTAGTGGCAGGTACTATGGCTACACCTTC. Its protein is CASSSGRYYGYTF.

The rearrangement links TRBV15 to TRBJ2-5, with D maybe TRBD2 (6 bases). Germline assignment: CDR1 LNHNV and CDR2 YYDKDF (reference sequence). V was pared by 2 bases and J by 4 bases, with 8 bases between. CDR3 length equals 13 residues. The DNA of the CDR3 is TGTGCCACCAGCAGACAGGGAGGAGAGACCCAGTACTTC. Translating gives CATSRQGGETQYF.

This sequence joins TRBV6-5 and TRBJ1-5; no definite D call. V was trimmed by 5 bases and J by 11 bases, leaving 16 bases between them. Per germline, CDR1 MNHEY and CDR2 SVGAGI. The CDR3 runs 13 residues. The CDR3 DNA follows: TGTGCCAGCAGTCCGAGAGATGGGGAGGCCCAGCATTTT. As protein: CASSPRDGEAQHF.

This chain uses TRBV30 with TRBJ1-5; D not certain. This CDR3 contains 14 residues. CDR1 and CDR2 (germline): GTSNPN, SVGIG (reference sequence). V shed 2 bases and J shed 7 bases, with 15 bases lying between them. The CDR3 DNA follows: TGTGCCTGGAGTATTGAGTCTCCCGGACAGCCCCAGCATTTT. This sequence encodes CAWSIESPGQPQHF.

The DNA for the CDR3 is TGTGCCAGCAGCTTAGCGCGTGCAGGGGGCGCAAATCAGCCCCAGCATTTT. Amino acids: CASSLARAGGANQPQHF. The chain uses TRBV7-9 and TRBJ1-5; the match to TRBD1 covers 8 bases. Germline assignment: CDR1 SEHNR and CDR2 FQNEAQ (reference sequence). J was trimmed by 4 bases and V by 0 bases; bases with no gene match: 8. The CDR3 contains 17 residues.

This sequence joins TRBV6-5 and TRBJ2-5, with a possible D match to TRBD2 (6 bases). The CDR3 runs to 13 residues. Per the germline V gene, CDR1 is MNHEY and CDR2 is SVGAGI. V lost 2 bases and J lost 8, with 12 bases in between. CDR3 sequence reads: CASSYAGMSTQYF. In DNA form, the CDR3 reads TGTGCCAGCAGTTACGCGGGGATGTCCACCCAGTACTTC.

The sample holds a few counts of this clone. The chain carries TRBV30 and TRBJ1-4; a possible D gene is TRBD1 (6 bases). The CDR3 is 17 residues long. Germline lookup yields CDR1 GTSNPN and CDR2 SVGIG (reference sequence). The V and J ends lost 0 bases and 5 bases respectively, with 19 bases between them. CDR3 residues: CAWSVPGVSGINEKLFF. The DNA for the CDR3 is TGTGCCTGGAGTGTACCAGGGGTATCAGGGATAAATGAAAAACTGTTTTTT.

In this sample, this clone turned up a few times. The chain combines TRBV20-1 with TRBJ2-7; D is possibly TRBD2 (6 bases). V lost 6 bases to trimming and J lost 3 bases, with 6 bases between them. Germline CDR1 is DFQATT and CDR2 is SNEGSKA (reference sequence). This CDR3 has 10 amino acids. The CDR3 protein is CSAGGYEQYF. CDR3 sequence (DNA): TGCAGTGCGGGGGGCTACGAGCAGTACTTC.

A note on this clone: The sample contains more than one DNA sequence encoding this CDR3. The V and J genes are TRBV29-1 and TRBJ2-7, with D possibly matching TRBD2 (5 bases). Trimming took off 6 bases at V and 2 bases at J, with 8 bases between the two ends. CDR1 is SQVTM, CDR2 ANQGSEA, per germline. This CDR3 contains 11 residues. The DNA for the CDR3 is TGCAGCGTCGAGGGAGCCTACGAGCAGTACTTC. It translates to CSVEGAYEQYF.

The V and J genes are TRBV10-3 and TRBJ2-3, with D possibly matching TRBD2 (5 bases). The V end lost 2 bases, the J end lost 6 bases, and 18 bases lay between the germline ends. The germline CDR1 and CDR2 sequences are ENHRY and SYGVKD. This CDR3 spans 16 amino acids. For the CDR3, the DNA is TGTGCCATCAGTGAGCCAGGACCGCGGGCGACGGATACGCAGTATTTT. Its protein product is CAISEPGPRATDTQYF.

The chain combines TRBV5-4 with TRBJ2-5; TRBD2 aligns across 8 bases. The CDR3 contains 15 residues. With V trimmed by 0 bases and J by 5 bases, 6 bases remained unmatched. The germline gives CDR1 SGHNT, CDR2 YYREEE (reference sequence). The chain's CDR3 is CASSLASGGGETQYF. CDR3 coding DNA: TGTGCCAGCAGCTTGGCGAGCGGGGGCGGGGAGACCCAGTACTTC.

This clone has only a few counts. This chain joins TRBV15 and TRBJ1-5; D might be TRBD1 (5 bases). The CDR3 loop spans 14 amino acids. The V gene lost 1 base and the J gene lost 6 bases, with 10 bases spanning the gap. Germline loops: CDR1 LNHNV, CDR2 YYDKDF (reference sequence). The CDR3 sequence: CATSRGGEVQPQHF. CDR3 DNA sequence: TGTGCCACCAGCAGAGGGGGGGAAGTTCAGCCCCAGCATTTT.

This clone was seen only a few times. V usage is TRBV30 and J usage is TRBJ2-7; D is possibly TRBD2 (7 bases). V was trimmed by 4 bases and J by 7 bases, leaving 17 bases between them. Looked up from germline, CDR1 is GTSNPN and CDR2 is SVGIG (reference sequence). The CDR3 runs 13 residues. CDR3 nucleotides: TGTGCCTGGAAGTCTGGGGGGGCAGATGAGCAGTACTTC. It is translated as CAWKSGGADEQYF.

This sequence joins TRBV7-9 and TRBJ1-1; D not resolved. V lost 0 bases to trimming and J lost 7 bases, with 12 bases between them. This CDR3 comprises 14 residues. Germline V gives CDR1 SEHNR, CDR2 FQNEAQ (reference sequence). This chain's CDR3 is CASSLATKVGEAFF. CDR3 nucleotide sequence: TGTGCCAGCAGCTTAGCGACAAAGGTTGGTGAAGCTTTCTTT. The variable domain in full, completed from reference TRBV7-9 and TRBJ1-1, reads DTGVSQNPRHKITKRGQNVTFRCDPISEHNRLYWYRQTLGQGPEFLTYFQNEAQLEKSRLLSDRFSAERPKGSFSTLEIQRTEQGDSAMYLCASSLATKVGEAFFGQGTRLTVV.

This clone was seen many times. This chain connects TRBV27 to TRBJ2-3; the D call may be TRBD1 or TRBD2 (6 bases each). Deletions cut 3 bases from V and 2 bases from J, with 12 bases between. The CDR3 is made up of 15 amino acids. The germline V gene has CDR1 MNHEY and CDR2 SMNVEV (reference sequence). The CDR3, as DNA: TGTGCCAGCAGTTTTGGGGGGCCCGTCACAGATACGCAGTATTTT. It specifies CASSFGGPVTDTQYF.

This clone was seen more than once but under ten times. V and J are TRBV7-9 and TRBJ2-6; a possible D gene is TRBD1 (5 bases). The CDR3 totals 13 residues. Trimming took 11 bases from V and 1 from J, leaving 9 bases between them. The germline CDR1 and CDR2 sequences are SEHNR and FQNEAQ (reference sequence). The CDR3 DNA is TGTGCCGTCAGGGTTTCTGGGGCCAACGTCCTGACTTTC. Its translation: CAVRVSGANVLTF.

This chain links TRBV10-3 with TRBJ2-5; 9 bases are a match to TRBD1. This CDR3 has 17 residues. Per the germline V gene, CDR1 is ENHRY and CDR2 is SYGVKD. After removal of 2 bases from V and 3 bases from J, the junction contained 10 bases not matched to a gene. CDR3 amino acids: CAISERPLDRGKETQYF. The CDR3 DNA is TGTGCCATCAGTGAGCGACCCCTGGACAGGGGAAAAGAGACCCAGTACTTC.

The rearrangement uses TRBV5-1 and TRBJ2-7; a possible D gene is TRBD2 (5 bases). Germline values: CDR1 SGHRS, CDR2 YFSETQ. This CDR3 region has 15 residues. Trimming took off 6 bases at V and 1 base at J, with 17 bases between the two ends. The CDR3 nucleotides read TGCGCCAGCACAAGAGACGGGGATCCTTCCTACGAGCAGTACTTC. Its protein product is CASTRDGDPSYEQYF.

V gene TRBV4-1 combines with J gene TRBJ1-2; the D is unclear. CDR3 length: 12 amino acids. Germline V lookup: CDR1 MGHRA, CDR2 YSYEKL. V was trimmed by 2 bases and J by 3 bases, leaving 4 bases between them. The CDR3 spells CASSQQDYGYTF. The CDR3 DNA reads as TGCGCCAGCAGCCAACAGGACTATGGCTACACCTTC.

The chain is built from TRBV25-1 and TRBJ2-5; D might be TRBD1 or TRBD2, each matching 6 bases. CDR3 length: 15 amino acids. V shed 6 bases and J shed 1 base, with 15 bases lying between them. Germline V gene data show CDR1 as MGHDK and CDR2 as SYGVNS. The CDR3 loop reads CASSLEGGPQETQYF. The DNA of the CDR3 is TGTGCCAGCAGCTTGGAAGGGGGGCCCCAAGAGACCCAGTACTTC.

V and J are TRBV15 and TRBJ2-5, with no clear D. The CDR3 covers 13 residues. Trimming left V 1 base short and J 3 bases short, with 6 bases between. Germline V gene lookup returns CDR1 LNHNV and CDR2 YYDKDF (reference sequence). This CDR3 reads CATSRGAKETQYF. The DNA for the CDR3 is TGTGCCACCAGCAGAGGGGCGAAAGAGACCCAGTACTTC. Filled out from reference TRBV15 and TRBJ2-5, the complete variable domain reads DAMVIQNPRYQVTQFGKPVTLSCSQTLNHNVMYWYQQKSSQAPKLLFHYYDKDFNNEADTPDNFQSRRPNTSFCFLDIRSPGLGDTAMYLCATSRGAKETQYFGPGTRLLVL.

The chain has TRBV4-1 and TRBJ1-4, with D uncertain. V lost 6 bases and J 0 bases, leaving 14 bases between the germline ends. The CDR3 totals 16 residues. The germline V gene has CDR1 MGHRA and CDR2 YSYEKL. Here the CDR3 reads CASRQNPSATNEKLFF. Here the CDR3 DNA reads TGCGCCAGCAGGCAAAACCCCAGTGCAACTAATGAAAAACTGTTTTTT.

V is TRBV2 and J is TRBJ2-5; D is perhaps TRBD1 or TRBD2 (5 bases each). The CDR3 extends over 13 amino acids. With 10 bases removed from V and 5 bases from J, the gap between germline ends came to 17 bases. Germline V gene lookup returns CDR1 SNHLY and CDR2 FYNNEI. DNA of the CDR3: TGTGCCATAAGAGGACGGGGCTCTGAGACCCAGTACTTC. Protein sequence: CAIRGRGSETQYF.